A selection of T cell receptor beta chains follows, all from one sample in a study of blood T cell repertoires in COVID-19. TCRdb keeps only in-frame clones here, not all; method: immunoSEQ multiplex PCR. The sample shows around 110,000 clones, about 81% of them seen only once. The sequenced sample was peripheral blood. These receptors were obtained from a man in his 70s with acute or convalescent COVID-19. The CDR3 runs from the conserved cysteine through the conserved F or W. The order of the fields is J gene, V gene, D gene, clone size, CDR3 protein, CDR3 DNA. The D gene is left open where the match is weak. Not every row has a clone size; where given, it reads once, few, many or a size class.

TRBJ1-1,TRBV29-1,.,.,CSVLPVTGEAFF,TGCAGCGTTCTACCAGTGACAGGTGAAGCTTTCTTT
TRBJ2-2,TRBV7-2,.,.,CASSLLGANTGELFF,TGTGCCAGCAGCTTATTAGGGGCCAACACCGGGGAGCTGTTTTTT
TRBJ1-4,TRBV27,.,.,CASSLSAGGGYEKLFF,TGTGCCAGCAGTTTATCGGCGGGGGGTGGTTATGAAAAACTGTTTTTT
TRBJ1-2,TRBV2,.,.,CASSDPTGRGPSYGYTF,TGTGCCAGCAGTGACCCGACCGGTAGGGGTCCCTCCTATGGCTACACCTTC
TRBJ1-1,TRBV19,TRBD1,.,CASTPGDRGGTEAFF,TGTGCCAGTACCCCAGGGGACAGGGGGGGCACTGAAGCTTTCTTT
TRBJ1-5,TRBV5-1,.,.,CASKPGDSNQPQHF,TGCGCCAGTAAACCCGGGGATAGCAATCAGCCCCAGCATTTT
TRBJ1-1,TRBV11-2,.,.,CASSLQPGDTEAFF,TGTGCCAGCAGCTTACAACCGGGGGACACTGAAGCTTTCTTT
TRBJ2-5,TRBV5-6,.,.,CASSVQGAETQYF,TGTGCCAGCAGCGTACAGGGAGCAGAGACCCAGTACTTC
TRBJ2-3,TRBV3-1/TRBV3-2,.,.,CASSQGLNRRDTQYF,TGTGCCAGCAGCCAAGGACTCAACCGGAGAGATACGCAGTATTTT
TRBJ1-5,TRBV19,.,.,CASRGNVNQPQHF,TGTGCCAGTAGGGGCAATGTCAATCAGCCCCAGCATTTT
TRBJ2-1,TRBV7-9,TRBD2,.,CASSLSGAGLAGDYNEQFF,TGTGCCAGCAGCTTATCGGGAGCGGGACTAGCGGGAGACTACAATGAGCAGTTCTTC
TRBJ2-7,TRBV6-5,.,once,CASSRRGGTYEQYF,TGTGCCAGCAGCCGAAGGGGTGGAACCTACGAGCAGTACTTC
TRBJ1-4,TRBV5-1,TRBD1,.,CASSLTGGSGEKLFF,TGCGCCAGCAGCTTGACAGGGGGCAGCGGTGAAAAACTGTTTTTT
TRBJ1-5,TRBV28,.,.,CASRLARSMGQPQHF,TGTGCCAGCAGGCTAGCGCGGTCAATGGGGCAGCCCCAGCATTTT
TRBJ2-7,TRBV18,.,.,CASSQRTTGPYEQYF,TGTGCCAGCTCACAGCGCACGACCGGTCCCTACGAGCAGTACTTC
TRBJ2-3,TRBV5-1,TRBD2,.,CASSLAGTSDSTDTQYF,TGCGCCAGCAGCTTGGCGGGAACTAGCGATAGCACAGATACGCAGTATTTT
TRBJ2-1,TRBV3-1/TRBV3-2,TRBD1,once,CATRRDRGANEQFF,TGTGCCACCAGACGGGACAGGGGAGCCAATGAGCAGTTCTTC
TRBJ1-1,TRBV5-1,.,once,CASSVGHSPNTEAFF,TGCGCCAGCAGCGTGGGACATTCCCCGAACACTGAAGCTTTCTTT
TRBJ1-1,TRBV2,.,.,CASVGEVFGTEAFF,TGTGCCAGCGTGGGGGAGGTGTTTGGCACTGAAGCTTTCTTT
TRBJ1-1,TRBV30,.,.,CAWRYRKNTEAFF,TGTGCCTGGAGGTACAGAAAAAACACTGAAGCTTTCTTT
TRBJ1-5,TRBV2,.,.,CASKVDGDQPQHF,TGTGCCAGCAAAGTCGACGGGGATCAGCCCCAGCATTTT
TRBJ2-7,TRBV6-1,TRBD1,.,CASSERRGSSYEQYF,TGTGCCAGCAGTGAACGCAGGGGGAGCTCCTACGAGCAGTACTTC